This T cell receptor beta chain was sequenced in a study of CD8+ T cells in alopecia areata. The study, taken as a whole, reports: Whether baseline CD8+ expansion is linked to response remains uncertain, given a single nonresponder. Normal scalp showed lower clonality than lesional scalp, especially alopecia totalis/universalis.

In the case of this clone: The antigen is unknown.

CDR1 is SGHAT and CDR2 is FQNNGV in the germline V gene. V was trimmed by 3 bases and J by 14 bases, leaving 13 bases between them. The CDR3 runs 12 residues. Treatment indicated: oral pan-JAK inhibitor, 5-10 mg twice daily. cDNA reverse transcribed from extracted RNA served as the sequencing template. Method: immunoSEQ multiplex PCR; TCRdb's copy keeps in-frame clones and lacks some. The sample shows 65,000 to 75,000 clones, approximately 30% of them seen only once. The genes are TRBV11-2 and TRBJ1-4; D gene uncertain. The TCR comes from a human donor with alopecia areata. The sequenced sample was CD8+ T cells sorted from blood, obtained at week 4, from a patient treated with tofacitinib. CDR3 sequence: CASSLREGELFF. In DNA, the CDR3 is TGTGCCAGCAGCTTGAGAGAGGGTGAGCTGTTTTTT.